This T cell receptor (beta chain) was captured by sequencing in a study of blood T cell repertoires in COVID-19 (dated by TCRdb to about 2020). About the study as a whole: Collaborator samples came from the United States, Italy and Spain and covered acute and convalescent phases of COVID-19. The material from the prospective study consisted of cDNA or gDNA derived from T cells, B-cell-depleted T cells, or PBMCs. Deeply sampled blood TCRbeta repertoires from subjects exposed to, actively infected with, or recovered from COVID-19 were included in the dataset. The repertoires were made available in a free public database intended to serve as a resource for research on the immune response to SARS-CoV-2. The samples were drawn from two sources: the first 160 participants of the ongoing ImmuneRACE study, and 950 to 1,500 subjects contributed by 6 global collaborators. Nearly every sample came with metadata listing a de-identified subject ID, COVID-19 status, age in years and sex. Where HLA class I and class II types were available, the types were taken from metadata supplied by the sample provider, not from assay-based typing.

Turning to this clone: What this receptor recognizes is not known. The input lacks base qualities; no much larger clone sits a single base away.

Study-wide findings and limitations: Clinical and demographic metadata were provided uncurated, with the amount varying by source and participant.

TCRbeta CDR3 regions were amplified from genomic DNA by means of the immunoSEQ Assay, a bias-controlled multiplex PCR. In the paper's pipeline: Nucleated cell counts per sample were estimated from amplification of reference gene primers within the assay. To quantify the absolute abundance of each unique TCRbeta CDR3 rearrangement, sequence reads were collapsed and filtered. For each sample, productive Simpson clonality was calculated as the square root of Simpson's diversity index across productive rearrangements. TCRdb holds this immuneACCESS table with in-frame rearrangements only. Some clones are missing; in checked studies, unresolved V genes explain under half, and the rest has no known cause. The DNA was the basis for D and trimming; V, J and clone size are from that table. The sample data list some 200,000 clones, and roughly 89% of these were observed just once. The ten most abundant clones make up 3% to 4% of the sample.

Whole blood was collected in K2EDTA tubes by collaborating institutions according to the institutions' own protocols. Collaborator samples were shipped for TCRbeta analysis as frozen whole blood, isolated PBMCs, or DNA extracted from either sample type. The sequence was obtained from a man between 18 and 35 years old with active or convalescent COVID-19. The sequencing sample was made of peripheral blood.

The base sequence is TGTGCCAGCAGCTCTCCCCCGGGTCTCTCCTACAATGAGCAGTTCTTC. Its translation is CASSSPPGLSYNEQFF. The rearranged segments are TRBV13 and TRBJ2-1, with no reliable assignment of the D segment. Based on the germline V gene (reference sequence), the CDR1 and CDR2 sequences are PRHDT and FYEKMQ. Trimming removed 4 bases from V and 0 bases from J, leaving 13 bases between the germline ends. Spanning cysteine to phenylalanine, the CDR3 consists of 16 amino acids. The entry retains the CDR3 DNA only, 48 bases that are in frame from base 1.